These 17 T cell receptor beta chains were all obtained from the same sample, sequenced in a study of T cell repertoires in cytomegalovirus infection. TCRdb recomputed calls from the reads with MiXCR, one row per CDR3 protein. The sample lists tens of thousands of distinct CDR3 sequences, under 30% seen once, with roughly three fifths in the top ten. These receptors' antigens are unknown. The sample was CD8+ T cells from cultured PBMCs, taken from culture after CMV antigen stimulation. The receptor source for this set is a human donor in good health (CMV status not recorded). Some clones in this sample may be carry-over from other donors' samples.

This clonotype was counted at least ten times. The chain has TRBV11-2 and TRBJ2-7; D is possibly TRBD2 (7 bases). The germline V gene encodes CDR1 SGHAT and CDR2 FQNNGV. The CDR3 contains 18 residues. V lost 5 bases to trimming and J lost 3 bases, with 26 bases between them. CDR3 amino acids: CASSPHAGARDLFYEQYF. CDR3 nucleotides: TGTGCCAGCAGCCCCCATGCGGGGGCCCGAGACCTGTTCTACGAGCAGTACTTC.

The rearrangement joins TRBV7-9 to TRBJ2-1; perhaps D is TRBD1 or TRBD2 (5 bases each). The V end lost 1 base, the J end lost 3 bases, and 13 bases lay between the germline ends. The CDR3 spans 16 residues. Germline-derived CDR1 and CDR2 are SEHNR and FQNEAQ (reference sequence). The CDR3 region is CASSLGGSGYYNEQFF. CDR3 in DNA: TGTGCCAGCAGCTTAGGGGGGAGCGGCTACTACAATGAGCAGTTCTTC.

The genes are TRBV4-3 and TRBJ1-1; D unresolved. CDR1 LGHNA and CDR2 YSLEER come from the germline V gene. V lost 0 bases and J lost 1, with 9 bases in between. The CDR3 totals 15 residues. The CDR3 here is CASSQDQAGNTEAFF. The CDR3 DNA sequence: TGCGCCAGCAGCCAAGATCAGGCGGGGAACACTGAAGCTTTCTTT.

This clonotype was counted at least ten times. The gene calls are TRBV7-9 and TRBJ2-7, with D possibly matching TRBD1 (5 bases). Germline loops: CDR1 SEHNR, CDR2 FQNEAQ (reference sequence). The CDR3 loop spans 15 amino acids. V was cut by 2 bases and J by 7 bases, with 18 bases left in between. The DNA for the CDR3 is TGTGCCAGCAGCTTATCGGAAGCAGGGCAAGGAGAGCAGTACTTC. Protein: CASSLSEAGQGEQYF.

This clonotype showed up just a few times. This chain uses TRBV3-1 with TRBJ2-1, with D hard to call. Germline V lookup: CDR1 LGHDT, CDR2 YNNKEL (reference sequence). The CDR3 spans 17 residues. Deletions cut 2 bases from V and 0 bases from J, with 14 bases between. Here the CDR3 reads CASSQSEALFSYNEQFF. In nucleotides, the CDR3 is TGTGCCAGCAGCCAATCCGAGGCCCTATTCTCCTACAATGAGCAGTTCTTC.

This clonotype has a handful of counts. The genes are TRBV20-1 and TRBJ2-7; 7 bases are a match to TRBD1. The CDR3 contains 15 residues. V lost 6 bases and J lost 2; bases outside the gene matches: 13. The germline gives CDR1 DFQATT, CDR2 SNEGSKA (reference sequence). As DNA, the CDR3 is TGCAGTGCAAATGATCGGGACAGAACTACCTACGAGCAGTACTTC. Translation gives CSANDRDRTTYEQYF.

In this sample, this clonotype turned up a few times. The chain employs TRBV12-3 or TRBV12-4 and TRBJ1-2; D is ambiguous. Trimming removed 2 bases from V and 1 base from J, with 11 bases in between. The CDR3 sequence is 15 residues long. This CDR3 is CASSLSLGVNYGYTF. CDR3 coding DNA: TGTGCCAGCAGTTTATCCCTCGGAGTTAACTATGGCTACACCTTC.

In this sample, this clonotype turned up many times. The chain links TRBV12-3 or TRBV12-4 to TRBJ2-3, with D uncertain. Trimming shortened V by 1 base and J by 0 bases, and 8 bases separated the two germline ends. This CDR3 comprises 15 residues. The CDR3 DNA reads TGTGCCAGCAGTTTAGGCCTGGATAGCACAGATACGCAGTATTTT. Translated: CASSLGLDSTDTQYF.

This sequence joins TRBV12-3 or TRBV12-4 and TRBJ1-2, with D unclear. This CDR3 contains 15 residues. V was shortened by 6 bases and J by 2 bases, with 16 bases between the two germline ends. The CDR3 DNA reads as TGTGCCAGCAGCCCCGGGATTTACCTAAACTATGGCTACACCTTC. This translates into CASSPGIYLNYGYTF.

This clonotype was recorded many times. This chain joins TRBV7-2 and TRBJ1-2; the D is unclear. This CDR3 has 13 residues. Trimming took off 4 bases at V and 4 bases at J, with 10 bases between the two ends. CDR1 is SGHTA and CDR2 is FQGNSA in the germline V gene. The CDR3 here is CASSSPRLYGYTF. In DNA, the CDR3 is TGTGCCAGCAGCTCCCCCCGGCTCTATGGCTACACCTTC.

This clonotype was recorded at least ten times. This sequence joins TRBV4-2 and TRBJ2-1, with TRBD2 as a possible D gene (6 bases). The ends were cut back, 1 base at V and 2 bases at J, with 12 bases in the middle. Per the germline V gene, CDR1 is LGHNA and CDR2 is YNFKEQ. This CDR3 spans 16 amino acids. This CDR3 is CASSQAGREAYNEQFF. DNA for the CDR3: TGTGCCAGCAGCCAAGCTGGCAGGGAGGCCTACAATGAGCAGTTCTTC.

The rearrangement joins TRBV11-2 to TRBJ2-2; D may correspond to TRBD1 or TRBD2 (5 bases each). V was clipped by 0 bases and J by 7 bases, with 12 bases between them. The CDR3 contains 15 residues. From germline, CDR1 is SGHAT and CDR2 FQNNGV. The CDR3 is CASSLDREMSGELFF. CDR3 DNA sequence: TGTGCCAGCAGCTTAGACAGGGAGATGAGCGGGGAGCTGTTTTTT.

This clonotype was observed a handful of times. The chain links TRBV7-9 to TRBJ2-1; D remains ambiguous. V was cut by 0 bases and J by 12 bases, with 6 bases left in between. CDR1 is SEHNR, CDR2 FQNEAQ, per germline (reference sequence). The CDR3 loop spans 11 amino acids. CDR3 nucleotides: TGTGCCAGCAGCTTAGCGATTGGGCAGTTCTTC. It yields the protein CASSLAIGQFF.

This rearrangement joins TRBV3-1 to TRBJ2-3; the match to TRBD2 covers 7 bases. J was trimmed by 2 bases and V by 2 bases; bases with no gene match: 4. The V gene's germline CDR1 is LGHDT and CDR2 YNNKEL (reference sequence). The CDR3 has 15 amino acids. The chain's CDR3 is CASSQRGLNTDTQYF. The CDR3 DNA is TGTGCCAGCAGCCAACGGGGACTAAACACAGATACGCAGTATTTT.

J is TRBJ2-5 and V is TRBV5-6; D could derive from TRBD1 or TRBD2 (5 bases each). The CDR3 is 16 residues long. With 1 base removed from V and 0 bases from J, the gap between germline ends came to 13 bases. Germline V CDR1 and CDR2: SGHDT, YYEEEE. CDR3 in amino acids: CASSLRSGTYQETQYF. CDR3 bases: TGTGCCAGCAGCTTGAGGTCAGGGACGTACCAAGAGACCCAGTACTTC.

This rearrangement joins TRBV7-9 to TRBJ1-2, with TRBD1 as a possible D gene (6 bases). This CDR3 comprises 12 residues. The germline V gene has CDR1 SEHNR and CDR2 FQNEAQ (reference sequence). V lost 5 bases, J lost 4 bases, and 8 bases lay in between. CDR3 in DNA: TGTGCCAGCAGCCCGGACAGCTATGGCTACACCTTC. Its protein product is CASSPDSYGYTF. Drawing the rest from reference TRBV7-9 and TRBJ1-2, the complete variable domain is DTGVSQNPRHKITKRGQNVTFRCDPISEHNRLYWYRQTLGQGPEFLTYFQNEAQLEKSRLLSDRFSAERPKGSFSTLEIQRTEQGDSAMYLCASSPDSYGYTFGSGTRLTVV.

As DNA, the CDR3 is TGCAGTGCTAGAGGTCTAGGGTCGGGAGCTTTCTTT. Amino acid sequence: CSARGLGSGAFF. The V gene is TRBV20-1, the J gene TRBJ1-1; unclear D gene. Germline lookup yields CDR1 DFQATT and CDR2 SNEGSKA (reference sequence). The CDR3 spans 12 residues. The germline V and J ends were trimmed by 1 base and 10 bases, with 13 bases remaining between them.